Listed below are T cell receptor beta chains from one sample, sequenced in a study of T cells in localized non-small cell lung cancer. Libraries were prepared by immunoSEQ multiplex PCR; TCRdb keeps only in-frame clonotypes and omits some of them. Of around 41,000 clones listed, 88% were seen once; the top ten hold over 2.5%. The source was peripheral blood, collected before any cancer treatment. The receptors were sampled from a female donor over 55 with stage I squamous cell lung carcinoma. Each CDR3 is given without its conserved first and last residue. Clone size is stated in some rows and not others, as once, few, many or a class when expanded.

CDR3: ASSLRGHNEQF
J: TRBJ2-1
V: TRBV7-2
size: .

CDR3: ASSPLNLAGELF
J: TRBJ2-2
V: TRBV18
size: .

CDR3: ASALQGYYGYT
J: TRBJ1-2
V: TRBV7-9
size: .

CDR3: ASRDGTISDEQY
J: TRBJ2-7
V: TRBV6-5
size: .

CDR3: AISVMEAYEQY
J: TRBJ2-7
V: TRBV10-3
size: .

CDR3: ASSSPLGSGRGTDTQY
J: TRBJ2-3
V: TRBV9
size: .

CDR3: ASSQERNYGYT
J: TRBJ1-2
V: TRBV10-2
size: .

CDR3: SGTSGNSAGELF
J: TRBJ2-2
V: TRBV29-1
size: .

CDR3: AWNLARGNAGYT
J: TRBJ1-2
V: TRBV30
size: .

CDR3: ASSLTGNQPQH
J: TRBJ1-5
V: TRBV7-6
size: .

CDR3: ASSLEPTPTNEKLF
J: TRBJ1-4
V: TRBV5-1
size: once

CDR3: SVLTETNYGYT
J: TRBJ1-2
V: TRBV29-1
size: .

CDR3: ASSQFIPGGLSYEQY
J: TRBJ2-7
V: TRBV4-3
size: .

CDR3: ASSLGRTNEKLF
J: TRBJ1-4
V: TRBV5-1
size: .

CDR3: ASSEGGSTDTQY
J: TRBJ2-3
V: TRBV10-1
size: .

CDR3: ASSSWPLWF
J: TRBJ2-1
V: TRBV6-5
size: .

CDR3: ASSLIGTEDFEELF
J: TRBJ2-2
V: TRBV5-5
size: .

CDR3: ASSLDPTTSSGNTIY
J: TRBJ1-3
V: TRBV5-4
size: .

CDR3: ASSVVQGSYNEQF
J: TRBJ2-1
V: TRBV9
size: .

CDR3: ASTSRDSSYNEQF
J: TRBJ2-1
V: TRBV27
size: .

CDR3: ASSLGGAGLQETQY
J: TRBJ2-5
V: TRBV11-3
size: .

CDR3: SVEQANTGELF
J: TRBJ2-2
V: TRBV29-1
size: .

CDR3: ASKSLAGVDNEQF
J: TRBJ2-1
V: TRBV19
size: .

CDR3: ASSQPTPGERGNTIY
J: TRBJ1-3
V: TRBV4-1
size: .

CDR3: SVDPRNTEAF
J: TRBJ1-1
V: TRBV29-1
size: .

CDR3: ASSADEQF
J: TRBJ2-1
V: TRBV2
size: once

CDR3: ASSFGQGKNEKLF
J: TRBJ1-4
V: TRBV5-5
size: .

CDR3: ASSKGEGQGYT
J: TRBJ1-2
V: TRBV21-1
size: once

CDR3: ASSSSGRPDTGELF
J: TRBJ2-2
V: TRBV9
size: .

CDR3: ASSLDGQGNEQF
J: TRBJ2-1
V: TRBV5-1
size: .

CDR3: ASTLTGRTEAF
J: TRBJ1-1
V: TRBV5-4
size: .

CDR3: AWRKQAFGRGATGELF
J: TRBJ2-2
V: TRBV30
size: .

CDR3: ASSLDWGTGELF
J: TRBJ2-2
V: TRBV11-3
size: once

CDR3: ASSKGPLYNEQF
J: TRBJ2-1
V: TRBV21-1
size: .

CDR3: ASSVSHEQF
J: TRBJ2-1
V: TRBV9
size: .

CDR3: ASSQVAGEGEQY
J: TRBJ2-7
V: TRBV5-8
size: .

CDR3: ATSRVTSYNEQF
J: TRBJ2-1
V: TRBV15
size: .

CDR3: ASSLEAWEAGNTIY
J: TRBJ1-3
V: TRBV5-1
size: once

CDR3: ASRQLTGTSVDTQY
J: TRBJ2-3
V: TRBV5-1
size: .

CDR3: ASSLGTGNGYT
J: TRBJ1-2
V: TRBV5-1
size: .

CDR3: ASGLVPGTGDYSGANVLT
J: TRBJ2-6
V: TRBV12-5
size: .

CDR3: ATSLHQGADTQY
J: TRBJ2-3
V: TRBV15
size: .

CDR3: ASSLTQGNYGYT
J: TRBJ1-2
V: TRBV5-1
size: few

CDR3: ASSLAGLQRREQF
J: TRBJ2-1
V: TRBV5-5
size: .

CDR3: ASSLDRSGRPYNEQF
J: TRBJ2-1
V: TRBV11-2
size: .

CDR3: ASSTGTSGRDEQF
J: TRBJ2-1
V: TRBV5-1
size: .

CDR3: AISESSSSQETQY
J: TRBJ2-5
V: TRBV10-3
size: .

CDR3: ASLSTRNTEAF
J: TRBJ1-1
V: TRBV18
size: .

CDR3: ASTAGTYEQY
J: TRBJ2-7
V: TRBV6-1
size: .